Given below is one TCR beta chain in context. Its cognate antigen has yet to be identified. No clone much larger than this one lies a single base away; base qualities are absent. Read against the paper, the sample's treatment or condition label means: allogeneic hematopoietic cell transplantation with graft depleted of TCRalphabeta T cells and CD19 B cells. The transplant recipients were children given TCRalphabeta/CD19-depleted allogeneic hematopoietic cell grafts. Library method: PCR. For sequencing, an Illumina HiSeq 2500 was employed. Molecular barcoding was employed in the preparation of TCR libraries, with unique molecular identifiers being used to normalize TCRbeta repertoire quantification. TCRdb cleaned the public reads at Q25 with fastp, built clones with MiXCR and kept in-frame beta chains. All rows with the same CDR3 protein become a single entry with the most common DNA and genes. For this sample there are hundreds of thousands of distinct CDR3 sequences; 16% appear just once. Clones ranked in the top ten supply 29% of the sample.

This record comes from a study of T-cell reconstitution after alpha-beta-depleted transplantation in children (dated by TCRdb to 2016 to 2017). As for the study more broadly: Using TCR repertoire profiling, the study followed T-cell immune reconstitution in a quantitative way in children after TCRalphabeta/CD19-depleted allogeneic hematopoietic cell transplantation. What the research found in general, with its limitations: The frequencies of hyperexpanded clones fell over the following months, and after one year, T-cell counts and TCRbeta diversity were mostly attributed to newly produced T cells. In some patients, high TCRbeta diversity at day 60 was attributed to recipient T cells and intrathymic progenitors that had survived conditioning. The apparently early alphabetaT-cell count recovery about two months after transplant was reportedly dependent on only several hundred rapidly expanded clones derived from non-depleted graft cells.

CDR1 LGHDT and CDR2 YNNKEL were looked up in the germline V gene (reference sequence). Counted from cysteine to phenylalanine, this CDR3 has 15 amino acids. Only the CDR3 portion is preserved as DNA: 45 bases, with reading frame beginning at the first base. Germline trimming: 5 bases from V, 2 bases from J; junction bases outside gene matches: 3. Recombination joined TRBV3-1 with TRBJ2-5; 12 bases in the junction line up with TRBD2. This TCR was sampled from a boy under two years old who had a stem cell transplant for Wiskott-Aldrich syndrome, so the T cells may come from the graft donor. The source was PBMCs, mostly from graft donor cells, collected 360 days after TCRalphabeta/CD19-depleted stem cell transplant. The nucleotide sequence is TGTGCCAGCAGCTGGACTAGCGGGACTCAAGAGACCCAGTACTTC. Translation gives CASSWTSGTQETQYF.